This T cell receptor beta chain was sequenced in a study of spatial heterogeneity in lung cancer. Whole-study context: Raw reads showed each unique TCR and UMI combination turning up more than ten times on average.

Specified time point: sample taken at primary tumor resection. MiXCR, run by TCRdb on the 5' RACE reads, gives a single entry per CDR3 protein. The sample lists 20,000 to 25,000 distinct CDR3 sequences, under 3.5% occurring once. Study-wide results and caveats: Mutation tallies in tumors tracked expanded intratumoral alpha and beta TCR counts.

This clonotype was recorded many times. Its antigen is not known. This sample comprised lung tumor tissue, obtained at surgery. This sequence originates from a male donor with early-stage non-small cell lung cancer.

CDR3 sequence (DNA): TGTGCCAGCAGCTTAGTTACTGGAGAGACCCAGTACTTC. Translating it yields CASSLVTGETQYF. This chain joins TRBV7-2 and TRBJ2-5; no firm D call. Deletions cut 1 base from V and 4 bases from J, with 7 bases between. This CDR3 is built from 13 residues. Germline V gene data show CDR1 as SGHTA and CDR2 as FQGNSA.